These T cell receptor beta chains were read from a single sample in a study of T cells in Graves' hyperthyroidism and ophthalmopathy. Each CDR3 protein gets one entry after TCRdb re-called the multiplex PCR reads with MiXCR. The repertoire holds hundreds of thousands of distinct CDR3 sequences, roughly 15% seen once, with roughly 13% in the top ten. Sequencing was done on a sample of blood. The receptors here all came from a man between 18 and 35 years old with Graves' ophthalmopathy. Each CDR3 is given with its conserved first and last residue. The order of the fields is J gene, clone size, D gene, V gene, CDR3 protein, CDR3 DNA. A D gene is named only where the DNA matches it firmly. Clone size is not always given. Where it is, it says once, few, many or a class for expanded clones.

TRBJ2-5,few,TRBD2,TRBV27,CASSLGAGGVETQYF,TGTGCCAGCAGTTTAGGAGCGGGGGGGGTTGAGACCCAGTACTTC
TRBJ2-2,few,TRBD2,TRBV9,CASKTGGNTGELFF,TGTGCCAGCAAAACGGGGGGGAACACCGGGGAGCTGTTTTTT
TRBJ2-2,NA,NA,TRBV6-5,CASSYESANTGELFF,TGTGCCAGCAGTTACGAGAGCGCGAACACCGGGGAGCTGTTTTTT
TRBJ2-3,many,NA,TRBV4-1,CASSQDLGTSRADTQYF,TGCGCCAGCAGCCAAGATTTGGGCACCTCGAGGGCAGATACGCAGTATTTT
TRBJ1-2,many,TRBD1,TRBV6-2/TRBV6-3,CASSYQSPGQGAGYTF,TGTGCCAGCAGTTACCAATCTCCGGGACAGGGTGCCGGCTACACCTTC
TRBJ2-1,many,NA,TRBV11-2,CASSSDGNHNEQFF,TGTGCCAGCAGCTCGGACGGGAATCACAATGAGCAGTTCTTC
TRBJ1-5,few,TRBD1,TRBV7-2,CASSKWGQGLQMLQHF,TGTGCCAGCAGCAAGTGGGGACAGGGGCTCCAAATGCTCCAGCATTTT
TRBJ2-1,many,TRBD2,TRBV7-8,CASSLTSGRALNEQFF,TGTGCCAGCAGCTTAACGAGCGGGAGGGCCTTGAATGAGCAGTTCTTC
TRBJ2-7,many,NA,TRBV5-5,CASSSPTLSSYEQYF,TGTGCCAGCAGCTCCCCGACACTTTCCTCCTACGAGCAGTACTTC
TRBJ2-3,many,NA,TRBV20-1,CSARLADTQYF,TGCAGTGCTAGGCTAGCTGATACGCAGTATTTT
TRBJ2-1,many,TRBD2,TRBV5-1,CASSSQISGGVGNEQFF,TGCGCCAGCAGCTCGCAGATTAGCGGGGGGGTCGGCAATGAGCAGTTCTTC
TRBJ2-5,many,NA,TRBV7-6,CASSLGTGRETQYF,TGTGCCAGCAGCTTAGGCACAGGGAGGGAGACCCAGTACTTC
TRBJ1-1,NA,NA,TRBV20-1,CSARVGGGDTEAFF,TGCAGTGCTAGAGTTGGGGGGGGGGACACTGAAGCTTTCTTT
TRBJ1-2,many,NA,TRBV19,CASSIGGHSYGYTF,TGTGCCAGTAGTATTGGTGGTCACAGTTATGGCTACACCTTC
TRBJ2-5,few,NA,TRBV24-1,CATSPDPHWETQYF,TGTGCCACCAGCCCGGACCCTCACTGGGAGACCCAGTACTTC